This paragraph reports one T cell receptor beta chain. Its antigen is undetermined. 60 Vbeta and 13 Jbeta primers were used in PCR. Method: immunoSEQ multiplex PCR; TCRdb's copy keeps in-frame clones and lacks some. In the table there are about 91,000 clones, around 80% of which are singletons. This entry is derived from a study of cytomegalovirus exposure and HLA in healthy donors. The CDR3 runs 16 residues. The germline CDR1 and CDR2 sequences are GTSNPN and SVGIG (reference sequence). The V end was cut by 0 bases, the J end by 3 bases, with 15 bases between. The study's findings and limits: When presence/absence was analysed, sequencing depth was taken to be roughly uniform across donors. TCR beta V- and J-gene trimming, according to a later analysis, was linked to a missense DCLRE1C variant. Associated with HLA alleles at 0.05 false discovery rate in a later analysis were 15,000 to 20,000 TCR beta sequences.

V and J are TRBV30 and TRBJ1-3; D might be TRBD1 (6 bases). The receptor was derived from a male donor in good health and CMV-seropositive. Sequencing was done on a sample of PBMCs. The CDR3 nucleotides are TGTGCCTGGAGTGTACGGCGGGGGGGCTATGGAAACACCATATATTTT. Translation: CAWSVRRGGYGNTIYF.